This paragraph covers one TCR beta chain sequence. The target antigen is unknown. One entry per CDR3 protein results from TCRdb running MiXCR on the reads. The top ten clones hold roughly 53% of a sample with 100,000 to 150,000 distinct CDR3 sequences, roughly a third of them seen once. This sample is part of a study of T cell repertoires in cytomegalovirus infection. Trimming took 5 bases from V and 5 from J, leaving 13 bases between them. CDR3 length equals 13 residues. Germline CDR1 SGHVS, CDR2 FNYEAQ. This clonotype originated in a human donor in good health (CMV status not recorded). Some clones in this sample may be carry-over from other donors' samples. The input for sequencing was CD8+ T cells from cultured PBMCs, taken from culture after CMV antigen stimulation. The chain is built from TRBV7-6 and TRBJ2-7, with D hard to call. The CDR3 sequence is CASSRGNLHEQYF. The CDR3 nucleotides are TGTGCCAGCAGCCGTGGGAATCTCCACGAGCAGTACTTC. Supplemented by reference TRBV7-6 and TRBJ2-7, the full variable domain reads GAGVSQSPRYKVTKRGQDVALRCDPISGHVSLYWYRQALGQGPEFLTYFNYEAQQDKSGLPNDRFSAERPEGSISTLTIQRTEQRDSAMYRCASSRGNLHEQYFGPGTRLTVT.